This entry lists 28 T cell receptor beta chains sequenced from one sample in a study of CXCR3-negative and CXCR3-positive naive CD8 T cells. Study-wide points: The study found more hydrophobic TRB CDR3s in CXCR3-positive naive cells than in CXCR3-negative naive cells.

With UMI labels, 5' RACE was used to prepare the TRB cDNA libraries. TCRdb reprocessed the 5' RACE reads and keeps a single row for each CDR3 protein, giving no DNA. The sample's table shows 85,000 to 130,000 distinct CDR3 sequences. These receptors lack a known antigen. The sequenced material came from naive CXCR3+ CD8+ T cells from blood. This sample's subset: CD45RO-CCR7+CD27+CD95- naive CD8+ T cells expressing CXCR3 (TNR3+). These receptors were taken from a human donor in good health. Some clones in this sample may be carry-over from other donors' samples.

The chain is built from TRBV12-3 or TRBV12-4 and TRBJ2-1. This CDR3 is built from 13 residues. CDR3 sequence reads: CASTTTSWGEQFF.

V gene TRBV13 combines with J gene TRBJ2-1. The CDR3 consists of 15 residues. Germline CDR1 reads PRHDT; CDR2 reads FYEKMQ (reference sequence). CDR3 sequence reads: CASSSRTFSYNEQFF.

The V call is TRBV4-1, the J call TRBJ2-2. From germline, CDR1 is MGHRA and CDR2 YSYEKL. The CDR3 extends over 15 amino acids. CDR3 in amino acids: CASSATPANTGELVF.

This chain connects TRBV7-9 to TRBJ2-7. From germline, CDR1 is SEHNR and CDR2 FQNEAQ (reference sequence). There are 14 residues in the CDR3. The CDR3: CASSLGTTYYEQYF. Full variable domain (missing parts from reference TRBV7-9 and TRBJ2-7): DTGVSQNPRHKITKRGQNVTFRCDPISEHNRLYWYRQTLGQGPEFLTYFQNEAQLEKSRLLSDRFSAERPKGSFSTLEIQRTEQGDSAMYLCASSLGTTYYEQYFGPGTRLTVT.

This chain uses TRBV7-3 with TRBJ2-1; TCRdb designates TRBD2, a call that cannot be tested without DNA. The germline CDR1 and CDR2 sequences are SGHTA and FQGTGA. The CDR3 has 16 residues. The CDR3 reads CASSPFRAGPMVEQFF. Variable domain in full (rest from reference TRBV7-3 and TRBJ2-1): GAGVSQTPSNKVTEKGKYVELRCDPISGHTALYWYRQSLGQGPEFLIYFQGTGAADDSGLPNDRFFAVRPEGSVSTLKIQRTERGDSAVYLCASSPFRAGPMVEQFFGPGTRLTVL.

This rearrangement joins TRBV4-3 to TRBJ2-1; the TCRdb call, TRBD1, lacks DNA for checking. Germline-derived CDR1 and CDR2 are LGHNA and YSLEER. The CDR3 loop spans 15 amino acids. CDR3 region: CASSRGESSYNEQFF.

The gene calls are TRBV12-3 or TRBV12-4 and TRBJ2-1; TCRdb's assignment of TRBD2 cannot be checked, as there is no DNA. The CDR3 is 16 residues long. CDR3 amino acids: CASPPGARYFVNEQFF.

This chain links TRBV6-6 with TRBJ1-5; the D gene TCRdb calls, TRBD1, cannot be checked with no DNA. Germline V gene lookup returns CDR1 MNHNY and CDR2 SVGAGI (reference sequence). The CDR3 spans 14 residues. CDR3 amino acids: CASSETGSGQPQHF.

This chain's CDR3 is CSDSGTGSNEQFF. The genes are TRBV29-1 and TRBJ2-1; the D call of TRBD1 rests on TCRdb alone, since no DNA is present to check it. This CDR3 has 13 residues. The germline V gene encodes CDR1 SQVTM and CDR2 ANQGSEA.

This chain uses TRBV7-2 with TRBJ2-7; TCRdb's D gene call, TRBD2, goes unchecked for lack of DNA. The CDR3 covers 15 residues. CDR1 and CDR2 from the germline V gene are SGHTA and FQGNSA. CDR3 in amino acids: CASSLAGGPSYEQYF.

The J gene is TRBJ2-1, the V gene TRBV28; TCRdb outputs TRBD2, but without DNA this stays unchecked. Germline lookup yields CDR1 MDHEN and CDR2 SYDVKM. This CDR3 has 15 residues. The CDR3: CASSPSGSGYNEQFF.

The chain joins TRBV6-5 to TRBJ1-2; TCRdb reports TRBD1, a call that lacks DNA to check it against. CDR3 length: 14 residues. The germline V gene has CDR1 MNHEY and CDR2 SVGAGI. CDR3 in amino acids: CASSSADPGGGYTF.

The genes are TRBV7-9 and TRBJ1-5; the TCRdb call, TRBD1, lacks DNA for checking. The CDR3 loop spans 16 amino acids. Germline V CDR1 and CDR2: SEHNR, FQNEAQ (reference sequence). This chain's CDR3 is CASSLQGSRGNQPQHF.

The J gene is TRBJ2-1, the V gene TRBV3-1; TCRdb's D call of TRBD2 is untestable without DNA. Germline-derived CDR1 and CDR2 are LGHDT and YNNKEL (reference sequence). The CDR3 length is 14 residues. The CDR3 protein is CASTLGENHNEQFF.

This chain links TRBV6-4 with TRBJ2-1; the D gene TCRdb calls, TRBD2, cannot be checked with no DNA. The CDR3 has 15 amino acids. Germline CDR1 MRHNA, CDR2 SNTAGT. The CDR3 loop is CASSALAGEVDEQFF.

CDR3 sequence: CASSFRQGAAGANVLTF. The chain couples TRBV7-6 to TRBJ2-6; TCRdb outputs TRBD1, but without DNA this stays unchecked. The CDR3 consists of 17 residues. Per germline, CDR1 SGHVS and CDR2 FNYEAQ. Based on the CDR3 plus reference TRBV7-6 and TRBJ2-6, the full variable domain is GAGVSQSPRYKVTKRGQDVALRCDPISGHVSLYWYRQALGQGPEFLTYFNYEAQQDKSGLPNDRFSAERPEGSISTLTIQRTEQRDSAMYRCASSFRQGAAGANVLTFGAGSRLTVL.

The rearrangement links TRBV20-1 to TRBJ2-7. The V gene's germline CDR1 is DFQATT and CDR2 SNEGSKA (reference sequence). The CDR3 spans 13 residues. Here the CDR3 reads CSARRGTTYEQYF.

This rearrangement joins TRBV29-1 to TRBJ2-3; TCRdb designates TRBD2, a call that cannot be tested without DNA. Germline V gene lookup returns CDR1 SQVTM and CDR2 ANQGSEA. CDR3 length: 16 residues. The CDR3 spells CSVEVVGGPSPDTQYF.

The chain couples TRBV29-1 to TRBJ2-7. CDR3 length equals 12 residues. Germline V gives CDR1 SQVTM, CDR2 ANQGSEA. This CDR3 reads CSVLRGSYEQYF.

The rearrangement links TRBV11-1 to TRBJ2-3. The CDR3 covers 15 residues. The germline gives CDR1 SGHAT, CDR2 FQDESV (reference sequence). The CDR3 reads CASSYLAGGTDTQYF.

V usage is TRBV7-9 and J usage is TRBJ2-7; TCRdb proposes TRBD2, but this gene call is untestable without DNA. In germline, CDR1 is SEHNR, CDR2 FQNEAQ (reference sequence). This CDR3 is built from 16 residues. CDR3 region: CASSPTLLAGDYEQYF.

The V and J genes are TRBV20-1 and TRBJ2-6; checking the TCRdb D call of TRBD2 is not possible without DNA. CDR3 size: 16 residues. Germline-derived CDR1 and CDR2 are DFQATT and SNEGSKA (reference sequence). The CDR3 is CSARDPYSTALPVLTF.

This chain connects TRBV7-9 to TRBJ1-2. Per the germline V gene, CDR1 is SEHNR and CDR2 is FQNEAQ (reference sequence). The CDR3 spans 11 residues. The chain's CDR3 is CASSSQGGYTF.

The chain recombines TRBV20-1 with TRBJ2-1; checking the TCRdb D call of TRBD2 is not possible without DNA. The germline V gene encodes CDR1 DFQATT and CDR2 SNEGSKA (reference sequence). The CDR3 has 14 amino acids. The CDR3 protein is CSASGTSIYNEQFF.

V is TRBV7-9 and J is TRBJ2-5. The germline CDR1 and CDR2 sequences are SEHNR and FQNEAQ (reference sequence). The CDR3 is made up of 13 amino acids. CDR3 sequence: CASSWSVEETQYF.

The chain couples TRBV7-9 to TRBJ2-7; the D call from TCRdb, TRBD1, cannot be confirmed without DNA. Germline CDR1 SEHNR, CDR2 FQNEAQ (reference sequence). The CDR3 sequence is 14 residues long. The CDR3: CASSTTGTGAEQYF. Filled out from reference TRBV7-9 and TRBJ2-7, the complete variable domain reads DTGVSQNPRHKITKRGQNVTFRCDPISEHNRLYWYRQTLGQGPEFLTYFQNEAQLEKSRLLSDRFSAERPKGSFSTLEIQRTEQGDSAMYLCASSTTGTGAEQYFGPGTRLTVT.

The chain carries TRBV3-1 and TRBJ2-1; TCRdb lists TRBD1, though no DNA is available to test this call. The CDR3 is made up of 14 amino acids. Per the germline V gene, CDR1 is LGHDT and CDR2 is YNNKEL (reference sequence). The CDR3 region is CASSLDEQRDEQFF.

The genes are TRBV15 and TRBJ2-1; checking the TCRdb D call of TRBD2 is not possible without DNA. The CDR3 covers 13 residues. Germline-derived CDR1 and CDR2 are LNHNV and YYDKDF (reference sequence). The CDR3 sequence is CATSPSGRGEQFF.